This TCR beta chain comes out of a study of shared T cell receptors in the human thymus. The CDR3 is 17 amino acids. CDR1 and CDR2 from the germline V gene are MNHNS and SASEGT. V lost 4 bases to trimming and J lost 7 bases, with 22 bases between them. Data came from immunoSEQ multiplex PCR; TCRdb stores just in-frame clones and leaves some out. This sample has roughly 560,000 clones, with around 78% found just once. This sample was also put to use in a study of human thymus T cells. From that report: Finnish infants who were healthy and having corrective surgery for congenital heart defects made up the donors. Thymus pieces cut out during corrective heart surgery were the tissue that was used. Repertoires from thymus and blood appeared to show biased V and J gene usage. What related research reported was that thymic repertoires overlapped highly among unrelated individuals.

The gene calls are TRBV6-1 and TRBJ1-4; D is possibly TRBD1 (6 bases). The receptor's source is a boy in the first two years of life with a congenital heart defect. The sequencing sample was made of thymocytes. The CDR3 loop reads CASSGHEPRGGGEKLFF. The CDR3 DNA reads TGTGCCAGCAGTGGCCATGAACCCAGGGGAGGGGGTGAAAAACTGTTTTTT.